This TCR beta chain was identified in a study of TIL therapy for anti-PD-1-resistant metastatic lung cancer (dated by TCRdb to the early 2020s). Broadly, across the study: Among the enrolled patients, the median age was roughly 50 years (range 38-75), and the median tumor PD-L1 proportion score was 4.5% to 7.5%. The cohort was composed predominantly of lung adenocarcinoma, with several EGFR-mutant and two ALK-rearranged tumors included, and half of patients were identified as current or former smokers. A median non-synonymous tumor mutation burden of approximately 1.4 mutations per megabase was determined across the cohort by whole-exome sequencing. T cell receptor beta sequencing of tumor and peripheral blood served to follow clonotypes across the tumor, the expanded TIL product, and serial blood samples. Study-wide conclusions, independent of this receptor: Clonal turnover during TIL culture was high, and many clones enriched in the product were not detected in the baseline tumor, suggesting clonal contraction rather than faithful expansion. The study protocol defined all tumor marker inferences as exploratory. The cohort was highly selected, including more treatment-naive, never-smoker and oncogene-addicted patients than is typical, which limits generalizability. Higher clonality and lower diversity were observed in expanded TIL cultures than in baseline intratumoral T cells (median clonality roughly 6.5% vs 31%, p < 0.0001).

TCR beta CDR3 regions were amplified from genomic DNA by bias-controlled multiplex PCR with the immunoSEQ v3 hsTCRB kit. The TCR libraries were sequenced on an Illumina NextSeq 500 to about 2.1 million read pairs for survey level or about 4.5-6 million read pairs for deep level. In the original analysis: The immunoSEQ Analyzer software assigned V, D and J genes, filtered out non-productive sequences, and reported clonality. To compare repertoires between infused TIL and blood, productive Simpson clonality was used along with the Morisita overlap index of productive TRB rearrangements. This immuneACCESS table, as held by TCRdb, lists in-frame sequences with V and J called but not all clones. Of the missing ones, under half trace to an unresolved V gene in checked studies; the others have no known cause. V and J calls plus clone size are reproduced from that table; the DNA served to infer D and trimming. Present in this sample are under 100,000 clones, about 71% of which were seen just once. The top ten clonotypes cover approximately 9.9% of the sample.

In regard to this clone: Its antigen is currently not known. The input lacks base qualities; no much larger clone sits a single base away.

The junction shows trimming of 2 bases on V and 6 bases on J, plus 7 bases between the germline ends. The CDR1 and CDR2 encoded by the germline V gene (reference sequence) are MNHNY and SVGAGI. Including cysteine and phenylalanine, the CDR3 has 12 amino acids. Only CDR3 DNA is held: 36 bases, read in frame from base 1. The sample's time point label is to be understood as: pre-treatment sample, taken before nivolumab and TIL therapy. The baseline tumor samples, taken from the same resection that was used to grow TIL, were excised metastases, most often pleural nodules or supraclavicular lymph nodes. Tumors were harvested before any PD-1/PD-L1 blockade; patients then received nivolumab, and those progressing received lymphodepletion, expanded TIL infusion and IL-2. A phase I trial run at two centers enrolled adults with stage 4 NSCLC between 2017 and January 2020. The samples were obtained from a phase I trial that was single-arm and open-label and tested tumor-infiltrating lymphocyte therapy combined with nivolumab in advanced non-small cell lung cancer. For each resected tumor, portions were snap-frozen in liquid nitrogen and kept at -80 degrees C. Tumor regions of interest were selected on H&E sections using laser-capture macrodissection, ground into about 15 mg aliquots, and extracted using Qiagen Allprep kits.

The sequence came from a person aged 30 to 80 with non-small cell lung cancer. This receptor chain uses TRBV6-6 and TRBJ1-1, with the D segment identity uncertain. The sample here was tumor tissue, taken at baseline. DNA sequence: TGTGCCAGCAGTTACGGAACGTCTGAAGCTTTCTTT. The encoded protein is CASSYGTSEAFF.